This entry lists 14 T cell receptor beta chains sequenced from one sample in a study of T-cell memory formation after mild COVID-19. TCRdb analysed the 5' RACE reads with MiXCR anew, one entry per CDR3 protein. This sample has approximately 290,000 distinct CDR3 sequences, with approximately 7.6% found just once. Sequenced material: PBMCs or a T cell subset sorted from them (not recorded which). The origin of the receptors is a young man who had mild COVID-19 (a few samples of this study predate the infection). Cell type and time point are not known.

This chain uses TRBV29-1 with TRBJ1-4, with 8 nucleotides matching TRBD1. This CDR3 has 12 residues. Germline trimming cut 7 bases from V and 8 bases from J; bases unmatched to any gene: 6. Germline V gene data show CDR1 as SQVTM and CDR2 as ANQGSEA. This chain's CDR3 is CSGSYRGEKLFF. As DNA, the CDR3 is TGCAGCGGGAGCTACAGGGGGGAAAAACTGTTTTTT.

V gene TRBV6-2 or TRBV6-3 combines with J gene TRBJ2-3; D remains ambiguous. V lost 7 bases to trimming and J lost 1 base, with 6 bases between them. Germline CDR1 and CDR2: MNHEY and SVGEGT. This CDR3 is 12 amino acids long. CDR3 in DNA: TGTGCCAGCAAAACGGGCACAGATACGCAGTATTTT. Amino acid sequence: CASKTGTDTQYF.

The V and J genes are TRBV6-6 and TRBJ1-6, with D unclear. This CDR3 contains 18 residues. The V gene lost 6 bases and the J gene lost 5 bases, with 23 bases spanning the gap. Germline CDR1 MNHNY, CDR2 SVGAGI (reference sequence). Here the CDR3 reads CASSSTGGSRIDNSPLHF. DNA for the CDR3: TGTGCCAGCAGCTCGACGGGAGGCAGCCGGATTGATAATTCACCCCTCCACTTT.

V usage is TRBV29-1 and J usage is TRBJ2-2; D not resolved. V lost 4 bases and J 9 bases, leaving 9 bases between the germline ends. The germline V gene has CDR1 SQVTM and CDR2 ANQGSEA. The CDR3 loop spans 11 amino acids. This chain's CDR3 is CSVGQARELFF. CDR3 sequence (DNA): TGCAGCGTTGGGCAGGCAAGGGAGCTGTTTTTT.

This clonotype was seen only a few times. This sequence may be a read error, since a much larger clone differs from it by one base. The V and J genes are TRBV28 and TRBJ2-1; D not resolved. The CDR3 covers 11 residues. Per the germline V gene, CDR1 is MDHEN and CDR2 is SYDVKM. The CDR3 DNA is TGTGCCAGCAGCTCCGACAATGAGCAGTTCTTC. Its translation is CASSSDNEQFF.

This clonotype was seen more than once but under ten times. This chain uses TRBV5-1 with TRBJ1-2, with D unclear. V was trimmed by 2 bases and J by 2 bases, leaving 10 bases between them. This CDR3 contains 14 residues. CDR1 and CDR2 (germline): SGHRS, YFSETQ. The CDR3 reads CASSFNPGNYGYTF. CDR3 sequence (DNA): TGCGCCAGCAGCTTTAACCCGGGGAACTATGGCTACACCTTC.

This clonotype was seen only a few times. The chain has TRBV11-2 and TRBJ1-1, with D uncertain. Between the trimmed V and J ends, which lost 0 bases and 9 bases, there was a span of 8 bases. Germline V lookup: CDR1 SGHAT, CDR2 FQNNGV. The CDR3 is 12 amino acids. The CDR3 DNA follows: TGTGCCAGCAGCTTAGATAGAGGCAAAGCTTTCTTT. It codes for CASSLDRGKAFF.

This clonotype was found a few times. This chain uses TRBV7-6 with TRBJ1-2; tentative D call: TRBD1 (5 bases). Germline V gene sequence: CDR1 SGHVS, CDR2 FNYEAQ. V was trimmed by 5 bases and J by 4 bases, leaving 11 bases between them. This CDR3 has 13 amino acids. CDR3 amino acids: CASSGQGGYGYTF. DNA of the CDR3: TGTGCCAGCAGCGGTCAGGGAGGCTATGGCTACACCTTC.

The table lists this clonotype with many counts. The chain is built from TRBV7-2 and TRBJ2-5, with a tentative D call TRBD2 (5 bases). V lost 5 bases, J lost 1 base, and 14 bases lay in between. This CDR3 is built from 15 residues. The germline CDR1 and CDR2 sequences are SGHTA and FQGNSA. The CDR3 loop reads CASSARGWGQETQYF. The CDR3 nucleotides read TGTGCCAGCAGCGCCCGCGGGTGGGGCCAAGAGACCCAGTACTTC.

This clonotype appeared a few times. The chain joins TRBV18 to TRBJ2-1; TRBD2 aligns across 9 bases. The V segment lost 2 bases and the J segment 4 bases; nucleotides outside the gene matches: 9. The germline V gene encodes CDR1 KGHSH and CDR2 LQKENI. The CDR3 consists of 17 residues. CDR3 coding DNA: TGTGCCAGCTCACCAAACGGCGGGGGGGCCGGTTACAATGAGCAGTTCTTC. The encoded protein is CASSPNGGGAGYNEQFF.

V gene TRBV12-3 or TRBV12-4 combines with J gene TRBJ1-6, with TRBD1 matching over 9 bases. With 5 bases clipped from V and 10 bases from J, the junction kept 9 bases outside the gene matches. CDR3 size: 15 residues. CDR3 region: CASSPGTGYGSPLHF. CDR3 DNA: TGTGCCAGCAGTCCCGGGACAGGGTATGGGTCACCCCTCCACTTT.

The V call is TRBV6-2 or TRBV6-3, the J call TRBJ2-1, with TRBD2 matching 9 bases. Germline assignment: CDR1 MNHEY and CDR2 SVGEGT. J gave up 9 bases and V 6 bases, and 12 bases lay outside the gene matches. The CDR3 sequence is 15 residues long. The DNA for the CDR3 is TGTGCCAGCAGCAGTCGAGGCGGGGGGGCCGTTGAGCAGTTCTTC. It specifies CASSSRGGGAVEQFF.

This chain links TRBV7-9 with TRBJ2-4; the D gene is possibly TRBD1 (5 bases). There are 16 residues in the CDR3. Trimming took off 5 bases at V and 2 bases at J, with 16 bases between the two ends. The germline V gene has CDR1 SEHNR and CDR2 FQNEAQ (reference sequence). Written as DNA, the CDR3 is TGTGCCAGCAGCCCTCCAGGGTTGGGTCCCAAAAACATTCAGTACTTC. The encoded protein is CASSPPGLGPKNIQYF.

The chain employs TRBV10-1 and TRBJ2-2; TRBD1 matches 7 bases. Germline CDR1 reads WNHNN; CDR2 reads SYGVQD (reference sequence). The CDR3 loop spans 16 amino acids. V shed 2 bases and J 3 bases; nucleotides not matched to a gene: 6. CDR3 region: CASSEIPGQDTGELFF. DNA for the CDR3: TGCGCCAGCAGTGAGATCCCCGGACAGGACACCGGGGAGCTGTTTTTT.